The entry that follows covers one T cell receptor (beta chain) sequence. The source of the sample is a study of CXCR3-negative and CXCR3-positive naive CD8 T cells. At 300,000 cells each, triplicate sorts were carried out for each CD8+ T cell subset. CDR1 is ENHRY, CDR2 SYGVKD, per germline. This CDR3 spans 11 amino acids. Through 5' RACE with UMI labels, the TRB cDNA libraries were prepared. TCRdb reprocessed the 5' RACE reads and reports one entry per CDR3 protein, with no DNA. The sample holds about 43,000 distinct CDR3 sequences. The chain uses TRBV10-3 and TRBJ2-7. The sequencing input was memory CD8+ T cells from blood. The receptor was derived from a human donor in good health. Some clones in this sample may be carry-over from other donors' samples. CDR3 amino acids: CAISDGFEQYF.